This TCR beta chain was profiled in a study of T cells after yellow fever vaccination. TCRdb re-analysed the 5' RACE reads in MiXCR, keeping a single row per CDR3 protein. The data show some 320,000 distinct CDR3 sequences, approximately 4% seen once. Trimming cost V 1 base and J 5 bases, with 17 bases left between them. CDR1 and CDR2 (germline): SGHVS, FNYEAQ. This CDR3 has 16 residues. This clonotype was counted a few times. Material: PBMCs, obtained 15 days after the yellow fever booster vaccination. This clonotype was sampled from a man between 18 and 29 years old who received the YFV17D yellow fever vaccine. The chain employs TRBV7-6 and TRBJ2-5; maybe TRBD1 (6 bases). Here the CDR3 DNA reads TGTGCCAGCAGCTTAGACGGCAGAGGGGGTTTGGAGACCCAGTACTTC. This encodes CASSLDGRGGLETQYF.